Reported below is one T cell receptor beta chain. Its specificity is not known. The entry originates in a study of cytomegalovirus exposure and HLA in healthy donors. Study context: About 83 million unique TCRs from HLA-typed donors made up an early data release.

Study-wide points: Judged likely to be a sequencing artifact was a cluster of highly shared sequence variants. Whilst most TCR sequences proved rare, a subset of public TCRs occurred across many donors. The authors later found most CMV-associated TCR beta chains appeared HLA-restricted.

The CDR3 length is 20 residues. The V gene's germline CDR1 is SGDLS and CDR2 YYNGEE. The V and J ends lost 4 bases and 1 base, in that order; junction bases with no gene match: 15. Primers included in the PCR were 60 Vbeta and 13 Jbeta primers. Some clones are missing from TCRdb's copy, which holds only in-frame ones; the method was immunoSEQ multiplex PCR. The data show some 170,000 clones, with approximately 81% seen just once and approximately 7% held by the top ten. The sequencing input was PBMCs. This rearrangement joins TRBV9 to TRBJ2-5, with 14 bases fitting TRBD2. The receptor was isolated from a woman aged 25 to 39 in good health and CMV-seropositive. CDR3 DNA: TGTGCCAGCAGCCCCCACGGAGGACTAGCGGGGGGCAATCCCCAAGAGACCCAGTACTTC. Protein: CASSPHGGLAGGNPQETQYF.